This T cell receptor beta chain was captured by sequencing in a study of identical twins. Trimming left V 4 bases short and J 8 bases short, with 17 bases between. The CDR3 has 15 residues. The germline V gene encodes CDR1 MNHEY and CDR2 SVGAGI. Among all donors, each was a healthy Caucasian. MiXCR was run by TCRdb on the 5' RACE reads, yielding one entry per CDR3 protein. In the table there are some 560,000 distinct CDR3 sequences, roughly 9.5% of which are singletons. Regarding this clonotype: Its antigen is currently unknown.

Findings and caveats of the study: Alpha sequences that were out-of-frame and twin-shared showed an excess of low generation probability. The models gave estimates that fell short of the out-of-frame TCR alpha sharing seen in monozygotic twins. There were fewer insertions in abundant cord blood beta clonotypes, but memory repertoires showed no such pattern.

These data are also associated with another study on yellow fever vaccine responses in identical twins.

This rearrangement joins TRBV6-5 to TRBJ1-4; no clear D. Source material: PBMCs. The origin of this receptor is a woman younger than 30 in good health. The CDR3 is CASSWTSSQHEKLFF. CDR3 sequence (DNA): TGTGCCAGCAGTTGGACTTCCTCCCAGCACGAAAAACTGTTTTTT.